This TCR beta chain originates from a study of CD8+ T cells in alopecia areata (dated by TCRdb to between 2017 and 2018). Background for the entire study: The treated patients took part in an open-label pilot trial in which moderate-to-severe alopecia areata was treated with oral tofacitinib at 5 to 10 mg twice daily. In treated patients, disease severity was measured using the SALT score, which gives the percentage of scalp surface area affected. To study T cell clonal expansion in alopecia areata, the researchers applied high-throughput TCRbeta sequencing to both the C3H/HeJ mouse model and human patients. On the human side, TCRbeta sequencing was run on scalp tissue and on sorted CD4+ and CD8+ peripheral blood T cells from healthy controls and from alopecia areata patients with either patchy or totalis/universalis disease. The RNA source kit depended on sample type: the PAXgene miRNA kit for fixed scalp, the miRNeasy kit for PBMCs, and the RNeasy kit for mouse skin. Scalp clonality was compared across normal scalp (n=4), patchy alopecia areata scalp (n=8), and alopecia totalis/universalis scalp (n=8). Tofacitinib-treated patients had biopsies at baseline and at 4 and 24 weeks of treatment, with a later scalp biopsy in several patients. TCRbeta CDR3 regions were amplified by immunoSEQ multiplex PCR with 35 Vbeta forward and 13 Jbeta reverse primers. Tofacitinib was administered for 6 to 18 months, and 6 months of follow-up off drug were then conducted to assess delayed response and recurrence. The research as a whole found: Scalp TCR repertoire analysis is complicated because resident alphabeta T cells in normal human skin are also sequenced, whereas mouse skin is dominated by gammadelta T cells. Shared TCR sequences between patients were less evident than in mice, which may be partly attributable to HLA diversity in the patient population. Many expanded lesional clones persisted in scalp and blood during tofacitinib treatment, which may partly explain relapse after stopping treatment. Scalp clonality and the number of expanded CD8+ clones among the top 100 scalp clones were significantly decreased by tofacitinib. Compared with normal scalp, lesional scalp, particularly in alopecia totalis/universalis, had higher clonality and more expanded CD8+ clones, which suggests antigenic drive. Because the treated cohort was small and had just a single nonresponder, larger studies are needed to establish links between baseline CD8+ expansion and response.

Read against the paper, the sample's time point label means: about 25 weeks on oral tofacitinib. Sample treatment or condition, as interpreted from the label and publication: oral pan-JAK inhibitor, 5-10 mg twice daily. Lesional scalp punch biopsies and peripheral blood were obtained from alopecia areata patients. PBMCs were isolated by density centrifugation and stained for CD3, CD4 and CD8, after which CD4+ and CD8+ T cells were sorted on a FACSAria. In the case of this clone: The target of this receptor is not known. No much larger clone is present one base from it, and per-base qualities are unavailable.

Library preparation used the immunoSEQ multiplex PCR assay. RNA was extracted from all samples and reverse transcribed into cDNA, which served as template for TCR sequencing. First-strand cDNA was synthesized using SuperScript III with a 2:1 mix of oligo-dT and random hexamers. A synthetic immune receptor repertoire was used to assess amplification bias, and residual bias was removed computationally. The paper's processing steps were these. After raw reads were preprocessed to remove errors, the CDR3 was defined following IMGT conventions as running from the conserved cysteine to phenylalanine. Clonality was computed by normalizing Shannon entropy by log2 of the number of productive unique TCRs and subtracting the result from 1. Whether scalp clones were CD4 or CD8 was inferred by matching scalp TCRbeta sequences against CD4 and CD8 repertoires sorted from blood. TCRdb provides this immuneACCESS table in a form limited to in-frame rearrangements. Some clones are lacking; in checked studies, under half of them reflect an unresolved V gene, and why the rest are absent is not known. V and J calls and clone size follow that table, whereas D and trimming were derived from the DNA. This sample gives approximately 280,000 clones in total; more than 45% of them show up just once. Of the sample, roughly 1.8% falls within the top ten clones.

The sample in question was CD4+ T cells sorted from blood, obtained at week 24, from a patient treated with tofacitinib. This receptor was identified in a human donor with alopecia areata.

The base sequence is TGTGCCAGCAGTTTACAGGGGGCCCTTAGGCCGACAGATACGCAGTATTTT. Translated, it gives CASSLQGALRPTDTQYF. The rearranged chain carries TRBV27 and TRBJ2-3, with 8 middle bases fitting TRBD1. From its cysteine to its phenylalanine, the CDR3 spans 17 amino acids. Left in the record is the CDR3 DNA by itself, 51 bases read in frame from the first base. CDR1 MNHEY and CDR2 SMNVEV are derived from the germline V gene (reference sequence). The germline V end is reduced by 2 bases and the J end by 3 bases; junction bases left unmatched: 10.